The 6 T cell receptor beta chains given below trace back to one sample, sequenced in a study of control samples from healthy donors and cancer patients (TCRdb year 2020). Receptor amplification or capture employed the immunoSEQ multiplex PCR assay. Not all clones reach the TCRdb copy of this immuneACCESS table, which keeps in-frame sequences only. Checked studies attribute under half of the gap to unresolved V genes and leave the rest unexplained. In this sample the table shows under 200,000 clones, roughly nine tenths of which occur a single time. Approximately 1.5% of the sample is in the top ten clones. Sequenced input: blood. These TCRs come from a woman in her twenties or thirties in good health.

V and J are TRBV11-3 and TRBJ2-5; 8 nucleotides line up with TRBD1. This CDR3 region has 16 residues. Germline V lookup: CDR1 SGHNT, CDR2 YENEEA. V trimming: 4 bases; J trimming: 5 bases; junction bases outside the gene matches: 12. CDR3 sequence (DNA): TGTGCCAGCAGCTATCAAGGACAGGGCGGGTCTGAGACCCAGTACTTC. As protein: CASSYQGQGGSETQYF. Full variable domain (remainder filled in from reference TRBV11-3 and TRBJ2-5): EAGVVQSPRYKIIEKKQPVAFWCNPISGHNTLYWYLQNLGQGPELLIRYENEEAVDDSQLPKDRFSAERLKGVDSTLKIQPAELGDSAVYLCASSYQGQGGSETQYFGPGTRLLVL.

As concerns this clone: Other DNA sequences of this sample code for an identical CDR3. V usage is TRBV7-2 and J usage is TRBJ2-3; D is ambiguous. V lost 3 bases and J lost 2, with 6 bases in between. The CDR3 has 13 amino acids. CDR1 and CDR2 from the germline V gene are SGHTA and FQGNSA. The CDR3 region has the DNA TGTGCCAGCAGCTTGGGCTCCACAGATACGCAGTATTTT. Residues: CASSLGSTDTQYF.

The chain recombines TRBV28 with TRBJ2-7; D is unresolved. V was shortened by 4 bases and J by 4 bases, with 5 bases between the two germline ends. This CDR3 is 11 amino acids long. Germline CDR1 is MDHEN and CDR2 is SYDVKM. CDR3 DNA sequence: TGTGCCAGCAGTTCCTTTTACGAGCAGTACTTC. It codes for CASSSFYEQYF. Drawing the rest from reference TRBV28 and TRBJ2-7, the complete variable domain is DVKVTQSSRYLVKRTGEKVFLECVQDMDHENMFWYRQDPGLGLRLIYFSYDVKMKEKGDIPEGYSVSREKKERFSLILESASTNQTSMYLCASSSFYEQYFGPGTRLTVT.

V gene TRBV4-1 combines with J gene TRBJ1-1, with 7 nucleotides matching TRBD1. This CDR3 has 15 amino acids. V was pared by 0 bases and J by 5 bases, with 6 bases of the junction left unmatched. Germline CDR1 MGHRA, CDR2 YSYEKL. For the CDR3, the DNA is TGCGCCAGCAGCCAAGATCCACAGGGGAGGACTGAAGCTTTCTTT. As protein: CASSQDPQGRTEAFF.

The CDR3 DNA reads as TGTGCCAGCAGTCCCCGTGGAGCGGGAGGGCTGAGCTCCTACAATGAGCAGTTCTTC. It specifies CASSPRGAGGLSSYNEQFF. The V and J genes are TRBV6-6 and TRBJ2-1; 10 positions match TRBD2. With V trimmed by 5 bases and J by 0 bases, 13 bases remained unmatched. CDR1 is MNHNY, CDR2 SVGAGI, per germline (reference sequence). The length of the CDR3 is 19 residues.

For the CDR3, the DNA is TGTGCCAGCAGCCAAGGGGGGGGCGGTGAAAAACTGTTTTTT. Translated, it gives CASSQGGGGEKLFF. The rearrangement joins TRBV3-1 (or the pseudogene TRBV3-2) to TRBJ1-4, with D possibly matching TRBD1 (6 bases). CDR1 is LGHDT, CDR2 YNNKEL, per germline (reference sequence). This CDR3 contains 14 residues. V was shortened by 1 base and J by 7 bases, with 10 bases between the two germline ends.